The source of this T cell receptor beta chain is a study of response to subunit inactivated influenza vaccine. Notes on the study in general: It was suggested by the authors that few new T cells are recruited by each seasonal influenza vaccination.

TCRdb redid the calling of the RT-PCR reads with MiXCR, one entry per CDR3 protein. The sample consists of fewer than 700,000 distinct CDR3 sequences, 10% to 15% of them appearing once. Germline CDR1 reads ENHRY; CDR2 reads SYGVKD. This CDR3 is built from 16 residues. The J segment lost 10 bases and the V segment lost 3 bases, leaving 12 bases of the junction unmatched. This clonotype was detected a few times. As yet, its antigen is unknown. This clonotype originated in a middle-aged man who received an inactivated influenza vaccine. The sample consisted of PBMCs from blood, taken 45 days after vaccination. The rearrangement uses TRBV10-3 and TRBJ1-6; TRBD1 agrees at 7 bases. CDR3 nucleotide sequence: TGTGCCATCAGTGAAGTGGAAGGGGGCGCGGGGTCACCCCTCCACTTT. Its protein is CAISEVEGGAGSPLHF.